This record covers a single T cell receptor (beta chain). The data belong to a study of blood T cell repertoires in COVID-19. Repertoires were generated with immunoSEQ multiplex PCR, while TCRdb's copy carries only in-frame clones and drops some. Here the sample spans about 370,000 clones, roughly nine tenths being singletons. The CDR3 length is 18 residues. Trimming stripped 4 bases from V and 4 bases from J, with 24 bases between. The V gene's germline CDR1 is SGHDT and CDR2 YYEEEE. The sequence came from a man aged 18 to 35 who had recovered from COVID-19. This chain joins TRBV5-6 and TRBJ2-1, with a tentative D call TRBD1 (6 bases). The source material was PBMCs or T cells enriched from blood (not recorded which). CDR3 sequence: CASSPTTGAGTKYNEQFF. CDR3 DNA sequence: TGTGCCAGCAGCCCCACGACGGGCGCCGGGACAAAGTACAATGAGCAGTTCTTC.